Following are 21 T cell receptor beta chains from one sample sequenced in a study of identical twins. A single record per CDR3 protein comes from TCRdb applying MiXCR to the 5' RACE reads. The repertoire consists of approximately 220,000 distinct CDR3 sequences, with more than 6.5% occurring once and the leading ten covering about 1.9%. The same specimen was also included in a second study, on yellow fever vaccine responses in identical twins.

Sequencing used memory (CD45RO+) T cells sorted from blood. All receptors come from a woman under 30 in good health.

This clonotype showed up just a few times. The J gene is TRBJ2-5, the V gene TRBV5-8, with D tentatively TRBD2 (6 bases). Germline lookup yields CDR1 SGHTS and CDR2 YDEGEE. Trimming cost V 0 bases and J 2 bases, with 14 bases left between them. CDR3 length equals 16 residues. The DNA of the CDR3 is TGTGCCAGCAGCTTGGTTGGGCTAGCGAATCAAGAGACCCAGTACTTC. It is translated as CASSLVGLANQETQYF. The full variable domain, completed using reference TRBV5-8 and TRBJ2-5, is EAGVTQSPTHLIKTRGQQATLRCSPISGHTSVYWYQQALGLGLQFLLWYDEGEERNRGNFPPRFSGRQFPNYSSELNVNALELEDSALYLCASSLVGLANQETQYFGPGTRLLVL.

The table lists this clonotype with many counts. The V call is TRBV27, the J call TRBJ2-1; D may match TRBD1 or TRBD2 (5 bases each). Trimming took off 0 bases at V and 5 bases at J, with 14 bases between the two ends. This CDR3 comprises 16 residues. The germline CDR1 and CDR2 sequences are MNHEY and SMNVEV (reference sequence). The CDR3 DNA is TGTGCCAGCAGTTTATCCCTCCTGGGACGAGACAATGAGCAGTTCTTC. It yields the protein CASSLSLLGRDNEQFF.

The J gene is TRBJ2-6, the V gene TRBV6-5; no reliable D call. CDR1 and CDR2 from the germline V gene are MNHEY and SVGAGI. Trimming stripped 5 bases from V and 0 bases from J, with 17 bases between. CDR3 length: 18 amino acids. As DNA, the CDR3 is TGTGCCAGCAGTAACCAACAGACACCCAGCTCTGGGGCCAACGTCCTGACTTTC. Residues: CASSNQQTPSSGANVLTF.

This clonotype was seen only a few times. The chain is built from TRBV7-2 and TRBJ1-2; D unclear. V lost 6 bases and J 5 bases, leaving 7 bases between the germline ends. Germline CDR1 and CDR2: SGHTA and FQGNSA. The CDR3 consists of 11 residues. CDR3 loop: CASRKNYGYTF. For the CDR3, the DNA is TGTGCCAGCAGAAAAAATTATGGCTACACCTTC.

The chain carries TRBV29-1 and TRBJ2-7; D gene unclear. With 1 base removed from V and 4 bases from J, the gap between germline ends came to 8 bases. Germline V CDR1 and CDR2: SQVTM, ANQGSEA. The CDR3 is made up of 12 amino acids. CDR3: CSVEGFSYEQYF. Here the CDR3 DNA reads TGCAGCGTTGAAGGCTTCTCATACGAGCAGTACTTC.

This clonotype has a count of ten or more. The rearrangement links TRBV20-1 to TRBJ2-1; D is uncertain. The CDR3 covers 14 residues. Germline CDR1 DFQATT, CDR2 SNEGSKA (reference sequence). With 6 bases removed from V and 4 bases from J, the gap between germline ends came to 16 bases. Written as DNA, the CDR3 is TGCAGTGCCCAGAAGGCGGCGACGTACAATGAGCAGTTCTTC. Residues: CSAQKAATYNEQFF.

This clonotype has ten or more counts. The genes are TRBV12-3 or TRBV12-4 and TRBJ1-4, with D perhaps matching TRBD1 (5 bases). The CDR3 has 13 residues. Trimming removed 2 bases at V and 7 bases at J, with 8 bases between. CDR3 residues: CASSLQGGEKLFF. CDR3 DNA sequence: TGTGCCAGCAGTTTACAGGGCGGTGAAAAACTGTTTTTT.

This clonotype was detected many times. The chain is built from TRBV15 and TRBJ1-2; D remains ambiguous. The CDR3 spans 15 residues. Deletions cut 5 bases from V and 0 bases from J, with 13 bases between. Per germline, CDR1 LNHNV and CDR2 YYDKDF (reference sequence). The CDR3 spells CATSPEVGSNYGYTF. CDR3 DNA: TGTGCCACCAGCCCTGAGGTAGGGTCTAACTATGGCTACACCTTC.

This clonotype has a count of ten or more. J is TRBJ2-5 and V is TRBV3-1; D possibly corresponds to TRBD1 (5 bases). V gave up 1 base and J gave up 3 bases, with 12 bases separating them. Germline V gives CDR1 LGHDT, CDR2 YNNKEL (reference sequence). The CDR3 is made up of 15 amino acids. In DNA, the CDR3 is TGTGCCAGCAGCCAAGTGGGCAGGGTAGAAGAGACCCAGTACTTC. Residues: CASSQVGRVEETQYF.

The table lists this clonotype with many counts. The V and J genes are TRBV20-1 and TRBJ2-3; D call uncertain. Germline lookup yields CDR1 DFQATT and CDR2 SNEGSKA (reference sequence). The germline V and J ends were trimmed by 0 bases and 5 bases, with 9 bases remaining between them. CDR3 length equals 13 residues. CDR3 in amino acids: CSARDFIGDTQYF. Here the CDR3 DNA reads TGCAGTGCTAGAGACTTCATAGGAGATACGCAGTATTTT.

CDR3 sequence reads: CASSGTGGSGANVLTF. The CDR3, as DNA: TGTGCCAGCAGTGGGACAGGGGGCTCTGGGGCCAACGTCCTGACTTTC. This chain links TRBV6-4 with TRBJ2-6, with 10 nucleotides matching TRBD1. CDR3 size: 16 residues. Germline V lookup: CDR1 MRHNA, CDR2 SNTAGT. The V segment lost 4 bases and the J segment 0 bases; nucleotides outside the gene matches: 0.

The rearrangement joins TRBV5-5 to TRBJ1-2; unclear D gene. Germline V CDR1 and CDR2: SGHKS, YYEKEE (reference sequence). The CDR3 sequence is 13 residues long. V lost 0 bases to trimming and J lost 3 bases, with 6 bases between them. The DNA for the CDR3 is TGTGCCAGCAGCTTGGCCGGGGACTATGGCTACACCTTC. It is translated as CASSLAGDYGYTF.

The chain joins TRBV20-1 to TRBJ2-7; 14 positions agree with TRBD2. This CDR3 comprises 15 residues. J lost 1 base, V lost 3 bases, and 2 bases had no gene match. Germline CDR1 reads DFQATT; CDR2 reads SNEGSKA (reference sequence). Here the CDR3 DNA reads TGCAGTGCTAGTGGGACTAGCGGGAGATCCTACGAGCAGTACTTC. It is translated as CSASGTSGRSYEQYF.

The V and J genes are TRBV3-1 and TRBJ1-4; D might be TRBD1 (5 bases). The CDR3 runs 15 residues. CDR1 and CDR2 from the germline V gene are LGHDT and YNNKEL (reference sequence). V was clipped by 1 base and J by 10 bases, with 16 bases between them. CDR3 DNA sequence: TGTGCCAGCAGCCAAGGTCGGCTGGGGGAAGGAAAACTGTTTTTT. Encoded protein: CASSQGRLGEGKLFF. The variable domain in full, completed from reference TRBV3-1 and TRBJ1-4, reads DTAVSQTPKYLVTQMGNDKSIKCEQNLGHDTMYWYKQDSKKFLKIMFSYNNKELIINETVPNRFSPKSPDKAHLNLHINSLELGDSAVYFCASSQGRLGEGKLFFGSGTQLSVL.

The V and J genes are TRBV5-1 and TRBJ2-3; D is uncertain. The CDR3 loop spans 15 amino acids. V lost 5 bases, J lost 4 bases, and 17 bases lay in between. Germline CDR1 and CDR2: SGHRS and YFSETQ. Here the CDR3 DNA reads TGCGCCAGCAGAGAATCAGGTGATAGGGCAGATACGCAGTATTTT. As protein: CASRESGDRADTQYF.

There are many counts of this clonotype. The chain links TRBV7-9 to TRBJ2-1; D is ambiguous. This CDR3 region has 14 residues. Trimming took off 1 base at V and 2 bases at J, with 6 bases between the two ends. Germline CDR1 reads SEHNR; CDR2 reads FQNEAQ (reference sequence). The CDR3 region is CASSLEAPYNEQFF. The CDR3 region has the DNA TGTGCCAGCAGCTTAGAGGCACCCTACAATGAGCAGTTCTTC.

This chain's CDR3 is CSVPRDELTDTQYF. The CDR3 DNA follows: TGCAGCGTTCCCCGGGACGAACTCACAGATACGCAGTATTTT. The J gene is TRBJ2-3, the V gene TRBV29-1, with D possibly called TRBD1 or TRBD2 (5 bases each). The CDR3 extends over 14 amino acids. V gave up 5 bases and J gave up 2 bases, with 14 bases separating them. Germline V gene lookup returns CDR1 SQVTM and CDR2 ANQGSEA.

This clonotype was recorded a few times. The V and J genes are TRBV6-1 and TRBJ2-1; 7 positions match TRBD2. V was clipped by 6 bases and J by 8 bases; unmatched bases: 16. The CDR3 loop spans 16 amino acids. Per the germline V gene, CDR1 is MNHNS and CDR2 is SASEGT. DNA for the CDR3: TGTGCCAGCAGCCCGCGTGCGGGGGAGCCCTCGGATGAGCAGTTCTTC. It codes for CASSPRAGEPSDEQFF.

This clonotype turned up a few times. The rearrangement links TRBV20-1 to TRBJ2-3, with TRBD2 as a possible D gene (6 bases). The germline V gene encodes CDR1 DFQATT and CDR2 SNEGSKA (reference sequence). There are 13 residues in the CDR3. Trimming cost V 8 bases and J 0 bases, with 12 bases left between them. CDR3 amino acids: CSSPGASTDTQYF. The CDR3 DNA reads as TGCAGTTCCCCGGGAGCAAGCACAGATACGCAGTATTTT.

In this sample, this clonotype turned up a few times. The chain is built from TRBV28 and TRBJ2-3; D remains unclear. The V end lost 8 bases, the J end lost 8 bases, and 11 bases lay between the germline ends. Germline loops: CDR1 MDHEN, CDR2 SYDVKM. This CDR3 comprises 11 residues. In DNA, the CDR3 is TGTGCCAGCGTGGTCAAGGGTACGCAGTATTTT. It codes for CASVVKGTQYF.

In its sample, this clonotype was seen many times. The chain joins TRBV12-3 or TRBV12-4 to TRBJ2-1; 14 positions agree with TRBD2. With V trimmed by 5 bases and J by 9 bases, 12 bases remained unmatched. There are 17 residues in the CDR3. The CDR3 protein is CASSPSLRTSGGSEQFF. In DNA form, the CDR3 reads TGTGCCAGCAGTCCATCTTTAAGGACTAGCGGGGGGAGTGAGCAGTTCTTC.